The present T cell receptor beta chain was sequenced within a study of cytomegalovirus exposure and HLA in healthy donors. Findings of the study overall: According to reports, the classifier identified cytomegalovirus status with high specificity and sensitivity.

Sample share makes this clone medium-sized. Antigen specificity is unknown. PCR employed 60 Vbeta and 13 Jbeta primers. Produced via immunoSEQ multiplex PCR; TCRdb's table is partial and in-frame only. This table holds 85,000 to 100,000 clones, roughly two thirds found once. The V end lost 5 bases, the J end lost 7 bases, and 14 bases lay between the germline ends. The CDR3 spans 14 residues. Germline lookup yields CDR1 SEHNR and CDR2 FQNEAQ (reference sequence). The J gene is TRBJ2-2, the V gene TRBV7-9, with D tentatively TRBD2 (6 bases). The sample was PBMCs. This clonotype was sampled from a human donor in good health. CDR3 bases: TGTGCCAGCAGCCCTGGGACTGCCTACGGGGAGCTGTTTTTT. Its protein is CASSPGTAYGELFF. Based on the CDR3 plus reference TRBV7-9 and TRBJ2-2, the full variable domain is DTGVSQNPRHKITKRGQNVTFRCDPISEHNRLYWYRQTLGQGPEFLTYFQNEAQLEKSRLLSDRFSAERPKGSFSTLEIQRTEQGDSAMYLCASSPGTAYGELFFGEGSRLTVL.